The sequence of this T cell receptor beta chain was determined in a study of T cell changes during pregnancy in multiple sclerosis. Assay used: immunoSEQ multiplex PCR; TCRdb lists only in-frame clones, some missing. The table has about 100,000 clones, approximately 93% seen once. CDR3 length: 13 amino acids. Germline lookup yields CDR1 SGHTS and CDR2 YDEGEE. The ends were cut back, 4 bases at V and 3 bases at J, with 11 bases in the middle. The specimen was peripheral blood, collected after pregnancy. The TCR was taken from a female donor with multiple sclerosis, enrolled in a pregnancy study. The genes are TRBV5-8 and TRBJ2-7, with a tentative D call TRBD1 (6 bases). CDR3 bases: TGTGCCAGCAGCCCCAGGGGTAACTACGAGCAGTACTTC. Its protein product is CASSPRGNYEQYF.